The 30 T cell receptor beta chains below come from one sample, sequenced in a study of identical twins (dated by TCRdb to the mid-2010s). The library was generated by 5' RACE. Sequencing was performed on an Illumina HiSeq 2000. In-frame beta chains were kept once TCRdb had trimmed the public reads at Q25 with fastp and called clones with MiXCR. Rows matching on CDR3 protein sequence are summarized as one entry with the most common DNA and genes. The sample records 550,000 to 800,000 distinct CDR3 sequences, about 7.1% of which are singletons. The ten largest clonotypes hold 1.6% of the sample. The same sample was also studied in work on yellow fever vaccine responses in identical twins.

Sequencing was done on a sample of PBMCs. The receptors stem from a young woman in good health.

This clonotype was found many times. The chain employs TRBV29-1 and TRBJ2-3; D assignment may be TRBD1 or TRBD2 (6 bases each). The CDR3 spans 15 residues. Germline lookup yields CDR1 SQVTM and CDR2 ANQGSEA. V was clipped by 2 bases and J by 0 bases, with 12 bases between them. CDR3 nucleotide sequence: TGCAGCGTTGAATGGGGGGCCGGCAGCACAGATACGCAGTATTTT. Translating gives CSVEWGAGSTDTQYF.

This clonotype was observed at least ten times. The CDR3 region is CASSVVDRGSGELFF. CDR3 nucleotide sequence: TGTGCCAGCAGCGTAGTGGACAGGGGGTCCGGGGAGCTGTTTTTT. The chain recombines TRBV9 with TRBJ2-2; TRBD1 agrees at 10 bases. CDR1 is SGDLS, CDR2 YYNGEE, per germline. The length of the CDR3 is 15 residues. J gave up 6 bases and V 0 bases, and 2 bases lay outside the gene matches.

This clonotype was observed a few times. V and J are TRBV4-1 and TRBJ2-1, with D maybe TRBD2 (5 bases). The CDR3 has 15 residues. Germline V gene data show CDR1 as MGHRA and CDR2 as YSYEKL. The V gene lost 1 base and the J gene lost 7 bases, with 14 bases spanning the gap. CDR3 sequence: CASSQVSGISNEQFF. The CDR3 DNA reads as TGCGCCAGCAGCCAAGTTTCGGGAATCAGTAATGAGCAGTTCTTC.

This clonotype was observed a few times. This chain links TRBV5-1 with TRBJ2-3; 9 positions match TRBD2. With V trimmed by 3 bases and J by 2 bases, 13 bases remained unmatched. Germline values: CDR1 SGHRS, CDR2 YFSETQ. This CDR3 comprises 18 residues. The CDR3 DNA sequence: TGCGCCAGCAGCTCCACCGCTCGACTAGCGGACTACACAGATACGCAGTATTTT. It yields the protein CASSSTARLADYTDTQYF.

This clonotype has a count of ten or more. CDR3 DNA sequence: TGCGCCAGCAGCCCCCTGGGCGGAGGGAGCTCCTACGAGCAGTACTTC. It specifies CASSPLGGGSSYEQYF. The chain joins TRBV5-1 to TRBJ2-7; D is possibly TRBD2 (6 bases). With 4 bases removed from V and 0 bases from J, the gap between germline ends came to 17 bases. The CDR3 has 16 amino acids. The V gene's germline CDR1 is SGHRS and CDR2 YFSETQ. The whole variable domain, remainder taken from reference TRBV5-1 and TRBJ2-7, is KAGVTQTPRYLIKTRGQQVTLSCSPISGHRSVSWYQQTPGQGLQFLFEYFSETQRNKGNFPGRFSGRQFSNSRSEMNVSTLELGDSALYLCASSPLGGGSSYEQYFGPGTRLTVT.

Ten or more counts support this clonotype. The chain has TRBV4-2 and TRBJ2-7, with 11 positions matching TRBD1. This CDR3 is built from 18 residues. Germline CDR1 reads LGHNA; CDR2 reads YNFKEQ. V gave up 4 bases and J gave up 2 bases; unmatched junction bases: 13. CDR3 DNA: TGTGCCAGCAGCCGCGTCCTGCCCGGACAGGGGGCAACCTACGAGCAGTACGTC. Its translation is CASSRVLPGQGATYEQYV.

This chain connects TRBV15 to TRBJ2-1, with TRBD2 matching over 10 bases. Losses at the gene ends were 0 bases for V and 2 bases for J; bases not matched to a gene: 7. CDR3 length: 18 amino acids. Germline V gene data show CDR1 as LNHNV and CDR2 as YYDKDF (reference sequence). This CDR3 is CATSRDPLAGVAYNEQFF. The CDR3, as DNA: TGTGCCACCAGCAGAGATCCCCTAGCGGGAGTCGCCTACAATGAGCAGTTCTTC.

This clonotype appeared many times. The rearrangement links TRBV5-6 to TRBJ1-1; 7 bases agree with TRBD1. CDR1 and CDR2 (germline): SGHDT, YYEEEE. The CDR3 runs 14 residues. V lost 0 bases, J lost 6 bases, and 5 bases stayed unmatched. CDR3 bases: TGTGCCAGCAGCTTGGACAGGGGCGGGTCTGAAGCTTTCTTT. Protein product: CASSLDRGGSEAFF. The full variable domain, in which reference TRBV5-6 and TRBJ1-1 provide the parts outside the CDR3, is DAGVTQSPTHLIKTRGQQVTLRCSPKSGHDTVSWYQQALGQGPQFIFQYYEEEERQRGNFPDRFSGHQFPNYSSELNVNALLLGDSALYLCASSLDRGGSEAFFGQGTRLTVV.

In this sample, this clonotype turned up a few times. The rearrangement joins TRBV5-5 to TRBJ2-1; the D is unclear. V lost 0 bases to trimming and J lost 0 bases, with 13 bases between them. Germline lookup yields CDR1 SGHKS and CDR2 YYEKEE (reference sequence). CDR3 length equals 17 residues. The CDR3 region is CASSLDPGGSSYNEQFF. The CDR3 DNA follows: TGTGCCAGCAGCTTGGATCCCGGCGGTAGCTCCTACAATGAGCAGTTCTTC.

The sample holds a few counts of this clonotype. The chain recombines TRBV28 with TRBJ2-1; tentatively, D is TRBD2 (5 bases). V lost 3 bases and J lost 6, with 18 bases in between. CDR3 length: 16 residues. Germline values: CDR1 MDHEN, CDR2 SYDVKM. CDR3 in DNA: TGTGCCAGCAGTTTCGAGGGCTATGGAGAGGGCAATGAGCAGTTCTTC. Its translation is CASSFEGYGEGNEQFF. The variable domain in full, completed from reference TRBV28 and TRBJ2-1, reads DVKVTQSSRYLVKRTGEKVFLECVQDMDHENMFWYRQDPGLGLRLIYFSYDVKMKEKGDIPEGYSVSREKKERFSLILESASTNQTSMYLCASSFEGYGEGNEQFFGPGTRLTVL.

The chain uses TRBV29-1 and TRBJ1-1; no clear D gene. Germline V gives CDR1 SQVTM, CDR2 ANQGSEA. The CDR3 covers 13 residues. With 4 bases removed from V and 0 bases from J, the gap between germline ends came to 9 bases. The CDR3 sequence is CSVGGLMNTEAFF. The CDR3 bases are TGCAGCGTTGGAGGGCTCATGAACACTGAAGCTTTCTTT.

V usage is TRBV20-1 and J usage is TRBJ1-3; no definite D call. The germline V gene encodes CDR1 DFQATT and CDR2 SNEGSKA (reference sequence). Between the trimmed V and J ends, which lost 2 bases and 0 bases, there was a span of 8 bases. The CDR3 is 14 amino acids. CDR3 residues: CSARSSNSGNTIYF. In DNA form, the CDR3 reads TGCAGTGCTAGATCGTCGAACTCTGGAAACACCATATATTTT.

This clonotype was observed a handful of times. The CDR3 is CASSPLGANTGELFF. CDR3 nucleotide sequence: TGTGCCAGCAGCCCACTGGGGGCCAACACCGGGGAGCTGTTTTTT. V and J are TRBV14 and TRBJ2-2, with D perhaps TRBD1 (6 bases). Germline V lookup: CDR1 SGHDN, CDR2 FVKESK. V gave up 4 bases and J gave up 2 bases, with 11 bases separating them. CDR3 length: 15 amino acids.

This clonotype has ten or more counts. CDR3 coding DNA: TGTGCCAGCAGCTTAAAGGAGGGGAACACTGAAGCTTTCTTT. Protein product: CASSLKEGNTEAFF. V usage is TRBV7-9 and J usage is TRBJ1-1; D is unclear. Germline CDR1 and CDR2: SEHNR and FQNEAQ (reference sequence). The CDR3 covers 14 residues. Between the trimmed V and J ends, which lost 2 bases and 1 base, there was a span of 8 bases. Looking up the rest from reference TRBV7-9 and TRBJ1-1 gives the full variable domain: DTGVSQNPRHKITKRGQNVTFRCDPISEHNRLYWYRQTLGQGPEFLTYFQNEAQLEKSRLLSDRFSAERPKGSFSTLEIQRTEQGDSAMYLCASSLKEGNTEAFFGQGTRLTVV.

Ten or more counts support this clonotype. The chain uses TRBV20-1 and TRBJ2-2, with 9 bases that match TRBD1. The CDR3 covers 14 residues. V was clipped by 4 bases and J by 2 bases; unmatched bases: 2. Per germline, CDR1 DFQATT and CDR2 SNEGSKA (reference sequence). CDR3 region: CSAKTGGNTGELFF. In DNA, the CDR3 is TGCAGTGCTAAAACAGGGGGCAACACCGGGGAGCTGTTTTTT.

This clonotype was seen a handful of times. The V gene is TRBV6-1, the J gene TRBJ2-1, with 7 bases lining up with TRBD1. CDR1 is MNHNS, CDR2 SASEGT, per germline. With 6 bases clipped from V and 4 bases from J, the junction kept 9 bases outside the gene matches. This CDR3 contains 15 residues. Here the CDR3 reads CASRATVQGYNEQFF. CDR3 coding DNA: TGTGCCAGCAGAGCCACCGTACAGGGGTACAATGAGCAGTTCTTC.

The rearrangement uses TRBV5-5 and TRBJ2-1; 8 bases fit TRBD1. Losses at the gene ends were 0 bases for V and 7 bases for J; bases not matched to a gene: 6. Germline V lookup: CDR1 SGHKS, CDR2 YYEKEE (reference sequence). The CDR3 totals 15 residues. This chain's CDR3 is CASSLAGQGFNEQFF. In DNA form, the CDR3 reads TGTGCCAGCAGCTTGGCCGGACAGGGATTTAATGAGCAGTTCTTC.

Only a few counts were recorded for this clonotype. The chain recombines TRBV11-2 with TRBJ2-5; the match to TRBD1 covers 9 bases. The junction had 7 bases not matched to a gene; V was cut back by 1 base and J by 4 bases. Germline V gives CDR1 SGHAT, CDR2 FQNNGV. There are 16 residues in the CDR3. This CDR3 reads CASSLASTGGRETQYF. The CDR3 bases are TGTGCCAGCAGCTTAGCTTCGACAGGGGGTAGAGAGACCCAGTACTTC.

This clonotype was detected a few times. The rearrangement joins TRBV7-9 to TRBJ2-1; D may match TRBD1 or TRBD2 (5 bases each). Trimming took 4 bases from V and 7 from J, leaving 8 bases between them. Germline V gene sequence: CDR1 SEHNR, CDR2 FQNEAQ (reference sequence). The CDR3 is made up of 12 amino acids. CDR3: CASSSGPNEQFF. In DNA, the CDR3 is TGTGCCAGCAGCTCGGGACCGAATGAGCAGTTCTTC.

This clonotype came up many times. The J gene is TRBJ1-1, the V gene TRBV5-1; 7 bases are shared with TRBD1. The CDR3 sequence is 15 residues long. V dropped 0 bases and J dropped 5; count of bases not matched to a gene: 7. Germline V gene lookup returns CDR1 SGHRS and CDR2 YFSETQ. The CDR3 coding sequence is TGCGCCAGCAGCTTGGAGTCAGGGGGGCGTACTGAAGCTTTCTTT. Protein product: CASSLESGGRTEAFF.

This clonotype was found a few times. V gene TRBV7-9 combines with J gene TRBJ2-3; D is undetermined. The CDR3 is made up of 15 amino acids. V dropped 5 bases and J dropped 4 bases, with 16 bases sitting between them. Germline CDR1 reads SEHNR; CDR2 reads FQNEAQ (reference sequence). The CDR3 DNA is TGTGCCAGCAGCATCCGGGCCGACGGGTCAGATACGCAGTATTTT. Its protein product is CASSIRADGSDTQYF.

This clonotype was seen repeatedly, ten times or more. The chain is built from TRBV4-1 and TRBJ2-1; no definite D call. V shed 1 base and J shed 4 bases, with 11 bases lying between them. Germline CDR1 and CDR2: MGHRA and YSYEKL. CDR3 length: 15 residues. The CDR3 loop reads CASSQVSAEYNEQFF. The CDR3 DNA reads TGCGCCAGCAGCCAAGTGTCGGCGGAGTACAATGAGCAGTTCTTC.

This sequence joins TRBV20-1 and TRBJ1-1; D may be TRBD1 (5 bases). With 3 bases removed from V and 1 base from J, the gap between germline ends came to 6 bases. CDR1 DFQATT and CDR2 SNEGSKA come from the germline V gene (reference sequence). This CDR3 spans 12 amino acids. The DNA of the CDR3 is TGCAGTGCTAGTGACAGGAACACTGAAGCTTTCTTT. Its protein is CSASDRNTEAFF.

The table lists this clonotype with many counts. V is TRBV3-1 and J is TRBJ2-5; TRBD2 might be the D (5 bases). The CDR3 is 15 residues long. Between the trimmed V and J ends, which lost 0 bases and 0 bases, there was a span of 8 bases. CDR1 and CDR2 from the germline V gene are LGHDT and YNNKEL (reference sequence). As DNA, the CDR3 is TGTGCCAGCAGCCAAGAAGCGGCCTACCAAGAGACCCAGTACTTC. Translated: CASSQEAAYQETQYF.

This chain links TRBV4-2 with TRBJ2-7; TRBD1 aligns across 10 bases. The length of the CDR3 is 15 residues. The germline gives CDR1 LGHNA, CDR2 YNFKEQ. The J segment lost 4 bases and the V segment lost 4 bases, leaving 7 bases of the junction unmatched. The CDR3 DNA is TGTGCCAGCAGCCCTGGGACAGGGGCTGGTTACGAGCAGTACGTC. Translating gives CASSPGTGAGYEQYV.

This clonotype was seen only a few times. V and J are TRBV20-1 and TRBJ2-5; unclear D gene. The germline V and J ends were trimmed by 2 bases and 4 bases, with 5 bases remaining between them. Per germline, CDR1 DFQATT and CDR2 SNEGSKA (reference sequence). This CDR3 region has 11 residues. Written as DNA, the CDR3 is TGCAGTGCTAGATCCCCAGAGACCCAGTACTTC. Translating it yields CSARSPETQYF.

The rearrangement links TRBV7-9 to TRBJ1-2; unclear D gene. Germline loops: CDR1 SEHNR, CDR2 FQNEAQ (reference sequence). Trimming cost V 3 bases and J 4 bases, with 6 bases left between them. The CDR3 covers 12 residues. The CDR3 sequence: CASSLLSYGYTF. The CDR3 DNA follows: TGTGCCAGCAGCTTGCTCTCCTATGGCTACACCTTC.

The chain is built from TRBV15 and TRBJ2-1; D perhaps matches TRBD2 (6 bases). Germline V gives CDR1 LNHNV, CDR2 YYDKDF (reference sequence). This CDR3 has 14 amino acids. V was pared by 0 bases and J by 8 bases, with 11 bases between. As DNA, the CDR3 is TGTGCCACCAGCAGAGACGCCGGGGGTTATGAGCAGTTCTTC. Its protein is CATSRDAGGYEQFF. The whole variable domain, filled in from reference TRBV15 and TRBJ2-1, reads DAMVIQNPRYQVTQFGKPVTLSCSQTLNHNVMYWYQQKSSQAPKLLFHYYDKDFNNEADTPDNFQSRRPNTSFCFLDIRSPGLGDTAMYLCATSRDAGGYEQFFGPGTRLTVL.

The chain couples TRBV2 to TRBJ2-1; the D is unclear. The length of the CDR3 is 13 residues. Germline-derived CDR1 and CDR2 are SNHLY and FYNNEI. V was pared by 7 bases and J by 1 base, with 8 bases between. This chain's CDR3 is CASIGLSYNEQFF. As DNA, the CDR3 is TGTGCCAGCATAGGTCTGTCCTACAATGAGCAGTTCTTC.

The chain carries TRBV7-9 and TRBJ2-5, with TRBD2 matching over 8 bases. This CDR3 spans 14 amino acids. V shed 4 bases and J 4 bases; nucleotides not matched to a gene: 5. The germline V gene has CDR1 SEHNR and CDR2 FQNEAQ (reference sequence). The CDR3, as DNA: TGTGCCAGCAGCTCCAGCGGGAGCACAGAGACCCAGTACTTC. Protein: CASSSSGSTETQYF.